What follows are 30 T cell receptor beta chains derived from one specimen sequenced in a study of patients and donors after allogeneic stem cell transplantation. MiXCR, applied by TCRdb to the RT-PCR reads, yields one record per CDR3 protein. In the table there are 300 to 350 distinct CDR3 sequences, over 2.5% of which are singletons. The sequenced material came from blood, either unsorted or a sorted T cell fraction (not recorded which). The receptors come from a human donor who was either an allogeneic HSCT recipient or a stem cell or donor lymphocyte infusion donor (not recorded which). It is not recorded whose cells these are; they may come from a transplant donor.

By share of the sample, this clonotype is large. CDR3 DNA sequence: TGCGCCAGCAGCTTGGTTCCAGAAGAGGTAGAAGCTTTCTTT. This codes for CASSLVPEEVEAFF. The J gene is TRBJ1-1, the V gene TRBV5-1; D remains ambiguous. The CDR3 extends over 14 amino acids. Germline CDR1 reads SGHRS; CDR2 reads YFSETQ. V gave up 0 bases and J gave up 8 bases, with 14 bases separating them. The full variable domain, in which reference TRBV5-1 and TRBJ1-1 provide the parts outside the CDR3, is KAGVTQTPRYLIKTRGQQVTLSCSPISGHRSVSWYQQTPGQGLQFLFEYFSETQRNKGNFPGRFSGRQFSNSRSEMNVSTLELGDSALYLCASSLVPEEVEAFFGQGTRLTVV.

By sample share, this clonotype is large. The V call is TRBV12-3 or TRBV12-4, the J call TRBJ2-3; 16 bases fit TRBD2. The V and J ends lost 5 bases and 2 bases, in that order; junction bases with no gene match: 1. CDR3 length: 16 amino acids. The DNA of the CDR3 is TGTGCCAGCAGTGGGACTAGCGGGGGGGCCACAGATACGCAGTATTTT. This encodes CASSGTSGGATDTQYF.

This clonotype was seen only a few times. The gene calls are TRBV7-2 and TRBJ2-1; the D call may be TRBD1 or TRBD2 (5 bases each). Trimming left V 1 base short and J 13 bases short, with 11 bases between. Looked up from germline, CDR1 is SGHTA and CDR2 is FQGNSA. The CDR3 loop spans 12 amino acids. This CDR3 is CASSLDLGTQFF. The CDR3 nucleotides read TGTGCCAGCAGCTTAGATTTGGGGACCCAGTTCTTC. The whole variable domain, remainder taken from reference TRBV7-2 and TRBJ2-1, is GAGVSQSPSNKVTEKGKDVELRCDPISGHTALYWYRQSLGQGLEFLIYFQGNSAPDKSGLPSDRFSAERTGGSVSTLTIQRTQQEDSAVYLCASSLDLGTQFFGPGTRLTVL.

This clonotype counts as large. The rearrangement joins TRBV9 to TRBJ1-1, with 8 bases matching TRBD1. V shed 0 bases and J 6 bases; nucleotides not matched to a gene: 7. CDR1 SGDLS and CDR2 YYNGEE come from the germline V gene. This CDR3 has 15 amino acids. This chain's CDR3 is CASSVVYRGMAEAFF. CDR3 nucleotides: TGTGCCAGCAGCGTAGTATACAGGGGGATGGCTGAAGCTTTCTTT.

This clonotype has just a few counts. This sequence joins TRBV10-1 and TRBJ2-3; possibly TRBD1 for D (6 bases). The CDR3 sequence is 12 residues long. The V end lost 9 bases, the J end lost 4 bases, and 11 bases lay between the germline ends. Germline V gene lookup returns CDR1 WNHNN and CDR2 SYGVQD (reference sequence). The CDR3 is CASSTGPDTQYF. The CDR3 nucleotides read TGCGCCAGTAGTACAGGGCCAGATACGCAGTATTTT.

J is TRBJ2-3 and V is TRBV15, with no clear D. The V end lost 5 bases, the J end lost 5 bases, and 8 bases lay between the germline ends. The CDR3 has 12 amino acids. Germline V lookup: CDR1 LNHNV, CDR2 YYDKDF (reference sequence). The CDR3 region has the DNA TGTGCCACCAGCCTAGAAGAAGATACGCAGTATTTT. Amino acid sequence: CATSLEEDTQYF.

This clonotype is judged medium-sized. This chain joins TRBV11-2 and TRBJ2-3; 14 bases map to TRBD2. CDR3 length: 17 amino acids. V was clipped by 4 bases and J by 4 bases; unmatched bases: 7. CDR1 SGHAT and CDR2 FQNNGV come from the germline V gene. CDR3 bases: TGTGCCAGCAGCTACGGACTAGCGGGGGGATTTGCAGATACGCAGTATTTT. It is translated as CASSYGLAGGFADTQYF. The variable domain in full, with the rest retrieved from reference TRBV11-2 and TRBJ2-3, is EAGVAQSPRYKIIEKRQSVAFWCNPISGHATLYWYQQILGQGPKLLIQFQNNGVVDDSQLPKDRFSAERLKGVDSTLKIQPAKLEDSAVYLCASSYGLAGGFADTQYFGPGTRLTVL.

In its sample, this clonotype ranks as medium-sized (0.01 to 0.1%). The V call is TRBV5-5, the J call TRBJ1-2; no definite D call. The CDR3 totals 13 residues. V was clipped by 0 bases and J by 8 bases, with 11 bases between them. The germline V gene has CDR1 SGHKS and CDR2 YYEKEE (reference sequence). As DNA, the CDR3 is TGTGCCAGCAGCTTGGCCTTCGGCTCGGGCTACACCTTC. This codes for CASSLAFGSGYTF.

This clonotype was picked up a small number of times. J is TRBJ2-5 and V is TRBV5-6, with D possibly matching TRBD1 (5 bases). Trimming took off 2 bases at V and 1 base at J, with 12 bases between the two ends. The CDR3 runs to 15 residues. From germline, CDR1 is SGHDT and CDR2 YYEEEE. CDR3 nucleotide sequence: TGTGCCAGCAGCTTAATTGGTAGGGGCCAAGAGACCCAGTACTTC. This gives the protein CASSLIGRGQETQYF.

By share, this clonotype counts as medium-sized. The rearrangement joins TRBV7-9 to TRBJ1-6; no clear D. In germline, CDR1 is SEHNR, CDR2 FQNEAQ (reference sequence). The CDR3 runs 14 residues. V dropped 1 base and J dropped 7 bases, with 8 bases sitting between them. The CDR3 DNA reads as TGTGCCAGCAGCTTAGGCCCAGAAAATTCACCCCTCCACTTT. It encodes CASSLGPENSPLHF.

By its share, this clonotype is medium-sized (0.01 to 0.1%). The chain is built from TRBV27 and TRBJ2-3, with D possibly TRBD2 on 6 matching bases. With 6 bases removed from V and 4 bases from J, the gap between germline ends came to 14 bases. The CDR3 length is 14 residues. CDR1 is MNHEY, CDR2 SMNVEV, per germline (reference sequence). The CDR3 DNA reads as TGTGCCAGCAGCGGGACCTCGGGGGCAGATACGCAGTATTTT. Its protein product is CASSGTSGADTQYF.

The chain carries TRBV5-1 and TRBJ2-1; D perhaps matches TRBD2 (6 bases). Germline V gene lookup returns CDR1 SGHRS and CDR2 YFSETQ. V lost 0 bases, J lost 1 base, and 11 bases lay in between. The CDR3 is 16 amino acids. The CDR3 loop reads CASSLVIGGSYNEQFF. CDR3 in DNA: TGCGCCAGCAGCTTGGTGATCGGGGGATCCTACAATGAGCAGTTCTTC.

This clonotype showed up just a few times. The V call is TRBV23-1, the J call TRBJ2-5; possible D gene TRBD2, 6 bases. TRBV23-1 is given ORF status, its function remaining uncertain. There are 18 residues in the CDR3. Trimming removed 2 bases at V and 2 bases at J, with 21 bases between. The CDR3 DNA follows: TGCGCCAGCAGTCAAAAAATTCCCGAGGGGAGCGGGCAAGAGACCCAGTACTTC. Translation gives CASSQKIPEGSGQETQYF.

This clonotype counts as large. The chain carries TRBV7-2 and TRBJ1-2, with D uncertain. Germline CDR1 reads SGHTA; CDR2 reads FQGNSA. The CDR3 loop spans 13 amino acids. Trimming shortened V by 1 base and J by 2 bases, and 5 bases separated the two germline ends. CDR3 coding DNA: TGTGCCAGCAGCTTAGGACCGAACTATGGCTACACCTTC. Translation: CASSLGPNYGYTF.

This clonotype came up a few times. The chain recombines TRBV6-2 or TRBV6-3 with TRBJ2-7, with D hard to call. The CDR3 runs 17 residues. Germline values: CDR1 MNHEY, CDR2 SVGEGT. V lost 2 bases and J 2 bases, leaving 19 bases between the germline ends. The CDR3 nucleotides are TGTGCCAGCAGTTACACCCGAAGAGCCGTATCCCCCTACGAGCAGTACTTC. This gives the protein CASSYTRRAVSPYEQYF.

The sample holds one count of this clonotype. The rearrangement joins TRBV27 to TRBJ2-1; D might be TRBD2 (6 bases). This CDR3 has 11 amino acids. Germline V gene sequence: CDR1 MNHEY, CDR2 SMNVEV (reference sequence). V shed 10 bases and J shed 8 bases, with 12 bases lying between them. CDR3 residues: CATGGFDEQFF. The CDR3 bases are TGTGCCACCGGAGGGTTCGATGAGCAGTTCTTC.

This clonotype has only a few counts. V is TRBV11-2 and J is TRBJ2-7; D remains unclear. Trimming stripped 1 base from V and 5 bases from J, with 9 bases between. CDR3 size: 13 residues. Germline CDR1 SGHAT, CDR2 FQNNGV. The CDR3 spells CASSLGNRNEQYF. DNA of the CDR3: TGTGCCAGCAGCTTAGGGAACCGGAACGAGCAGTACTTC.

This clonotype is judged medium-sized. The V and J genes are TRBV4-3 and TRBJ2-3; 8 positions match TRBD1. CDR1 and CDR2 from the germline V gene are LGHNA and YSLEER. The CDR3 is 14 amino acids. The ends lost 7 bases at V and 1 base at J; junction bases unmatched: 4. Written as DNA, the CDR3 is TGCGCCAGCAAACAGGGGGTCGGCACAGATACGCAGTATTTT. Translation gives CASKQGVGTDTQYF.

This clonotype is medium-sized within its sample. V usage is TRBV7-9 and J usage is TRBJ2-1, with TRBD2 matching over 12 bases. V shed 1 base and J 0 bases; nucleotides not matched to a gene: 10. There are 20 residues in the CDR3. Germline assignment: CDR1 SEHNR and CDR2 FQNEAQ (reference sequence). This CDR3 reads CASSLGSPSGGASSYNEQFF. The CDR3 DNA reads as TGTGCCAGCAGCTTAGGGTCCCCTAGCGGGGGGGCCAGCTCCTACAATGAGCAGTTCTTC.

This clonotype was observed a few times. J is TRBJ2-7 and V is TRBV27; D possibly matches TRBD1 or TRBD2 (5 bases each). The V end lost 5 bases, the J end lost 7 bases, and 18 bases lay between the germline ends. CDR1 is MNHEY and CDR2 is SMNVEV in the germline V gene (reference sequence). CDR3 length: 14 amino acids. Written as DNA, the CDR3 is TGTGCCAGCAGTAATGTCCCAACCTGGGGGGAGCAGTACTTC. Residues: CASSNVPTWGEQYF.

This clonotype was recorded a few times. The J gene is TRBJ2-7, the V gene TRBV19; TRBD2 might be the D (6 bases). V was pared by 3 bases and J by 3 bases, with 15 bases between. Germline CDR1 LNHDA, CDR2 SQIVND (reference sequence). The CDR3 length is 15 residues. The DNA for the CDR3 is TGTGCCAGTAGTATGATTCGGGAGAGGAGCTACGAGCAGTACTTC. Amino acids: CASSMIRERSYEQYF.

By sample fraction, this clonotype is large. The chain employs TRBV27 and TRBJ2-7; 9 bases agree with TRBD1. V trimming: 4 bases; J trimming: 3 bases; junction bases outside the gene matches: 4. CDR3 size: 14 residues. Germline lookup yields CDR1 MNHEY and CDR2 SMNVEV (reference sequence). CDR3 sequence: CASSWGQGDYEQYF. The CDR3 region has the DNA TGTGCCAGCAGTTGGGGACAGGGCGACTACGAGCAGTACTTC.

This clonotype rates as hyperexpanded. The chain employs TRBV6-2 or TRBV6-3 and TRBJ2-1, with D possibly matching TRBD2 (5 bases). Trimming stripped 6 bases from V and 5 bases from J, with 20 bases between. This CDR3 has 16 residues. The V gene's germline CDR1 is MNHEY and CDR2 SVGEGT. The CDR3: CASRLLAEGAHNEQFF. CDR3 sequence (DNA): TGTGCCAGCAGACTCTTAGCAGAGGGCGCCCACAATGAGCAGTTCTTC.

By sample fraction, this clonotype is medium-sized. This chain joins TRBV5-5 and TRBJ2-7; 9 positions agree with TRBD1. Germline lookup yields CDR1 SGHKS and CDR2 YYEKEE (reference sequence). The CDR3 loop spans 14 amino acids. With V trimmed by 4 bases and J by 6 bases, 8 bases remained unmatched. The CDR3 DNA sequence: TGTGCCAGCAGCCCCGCACAGGGGGCAATCGAGCAGTACTTC. Encoded protein: CASSPAQGAIEQYF.

By share, this clonotype ranks as large (0.1 to 1%). The chain couples TRBV7-3 to TRBJ1-1; D gene ambiguous. Trimming cost V 0 bases and J 1 base, with 3 bases left between them. This CDR3 comprises 13 residues. Germline values: CDR1 SGHTA, CDR2 FQGTGA. CDR3 amino acids: CASSLTENTEAFF. The CDR3 nucleotides are TGTGCCAGCAGCTTAACGGAGAACACTGAAGCTTTCTTT. The variable domain in full, with the rest retrieved from reference TRBV7-3 and TRBJ1-1, is GAGVSQTPSNKVTEKGKYVELRCDPISGHTALYWYRQSLGQGPEFLIYFQGTGAADDSGLPNDRFFAVRPEGSVSTLKIQRTERGDSAVYLCASSLTENTEAFFGQGTRLTVV.

By its share, this clonotype is large (0.1 to 1%). The chain employs TRBV5-5 and TRBJ1-1, with TRBD1 as a possible D gene (5 bases). CDR3 length: 13 amino acids. The V end was cut by 4 bases, the J end by 4 bases, with 11 bases between. Germline V lookup: CDR1 SGHKS, CDR2 YYEKEE (reference sequence). The CDR3 nucleotides are TGTGCCAGCAGCCAGAGAGGGGTCACTGAAGCTTTCTTT. Translating it yields CASSQRGVTEAFF.

This clonotype qualifies as medium-sized. The J gene is TRBJ2-7, the V gene TRBV27; D is undetermined. Germline CDR1 MNHEY, CDR2 SMNVEV (reference sequence). The CDR3 contains 10 residues. Trimming stripped 3 bases from V and 6 bases from J, with 3 bases between. The CDR3 nucleotides read TGTGCCAGCAGTTTCCCCGAGCAGTACTTC. This translates into CASSFPEQYF.

This clonotype qualifies as hyperexpanded. This sequence joins TRBV5-6 and TRBJ2-7; D not certain. The germline gives CDR1 SGHDT, CDR2 YYEEEE. The length of the CDR3 is 14 residues. V was shortened by 1 base and J by 4 bases, with 12 bases between the two germline ends. The CDR3: CASSLFALEYEQYF. The CDR3 region has the DNA TGTGCCAGCAGCTTGTTCGCTTTGGAATACGAGCAGTACTTC.

The chain uses TRBV4-1 and TRBJ1-2; no definite D call. Germline CDR1 reads MGHRA; CDR2 reads YSYEKL. Trimming shortened V by 4 bases and J by 5 bases, and 20 bases separated the two germline ends. The CDR3 sequence is 16 residues long. The CDR3 DNA reads TGCGCCAGCAGCCTCGCTGGGCCTCAGTCCCCATATGGCTACACCTTC. This codes for CASSLAGPQSPYGYTF.

Judged by abundance, this clonotype is medium-sized (0.01 to 0.1%). This sequence joins TRBV28 and TRBJ2-7; no clear D gene. The CDR3 has 14 amino acids. Germline CDR1 reads MDHEN; CDR2 reads SYDVKM. Deletions cut 4 bases from V and 1 base from J, with 11 bases between. CDR3 sequence (DNA): TGTGCCAGCAGTTCCTTTGCGAGTTCCTACGAGCAGTACTTC. This sequence encodes CASSSFASSYEQYF.